This T cell receptor beta chain originates from a study of T cell clones after liver transplantation. Study context: Post-transplant blood was tracked for graft-donor-reactive T cell clones identified in a pre-transplant mixed lymphocyte reaction. Tolerant meant at least one year fully off immunosuppression without liver enzymes above twice normal.

With V trimmed by 1 base and J by 7 bases, 5 bases remained unmatched. CDR1 MNHNS and CDR2 SASEGT come from the germline V gene. This CDR3 is 17 amino acids long. General study points: The donor-reactive repertoire was only partly measurable in a couple of subjects, lacking donor cells.

Remarks on this clone: Its antigen is currently unknown.

Measured with immunoSEQ multiplex PCR; TCRdb has only the in-frame clones, and not every one. This table holds about 100,000 clones, approximately 78% found once. This chain uses TRBV6-1 with TRBJ2-1; 15 bases align to TRBD2. The sequenced sample was CD4+ T cells from blood, obtained before liver transplant. This TCR was recovered from a human donor who received a liver transplant. This CDR3 is CASSEVRTSGRGNEQFF. The CDR3, as DNA: TGTGCCAGCAGTGAAGTACGGACTAGCGGGAGGGGAAATGAGCAGTTCTTC.